This entry lists 26 T cell receptor beta chains sequenced from one sample in a study of blood T cell repertoires in COVID-19. Repertoires were generated with immunoSEQ multiplex PCR, while TCRdb's copy carries only in-frame clones and drops some. This table holds roughly 70,000 clones, around 74% found once. What was sequenced was peripheral blood. The receptors were sampled from a man aged 55 to 70 with COVID-19, enrolled during active disease.

This chain connects TRBV5-1 to TRBJ2-7; no firm D call. This CDR3 contains 13 residues. Trimming took 5 bases from V and 3 from J, leaving 12 bases between them. The V gene's germline CDR1 is SGHRS and CDR2 YFSETQ. This CDR3 is CASRETSDYEQYF. The CDR3 nucleotides are TGCGCCAGCAGGGAGACGTCCGACTACGAGCAGTACTTC.

V and J are TRBV11-2 and TRBJ2-1; a weak D match, TRBD1 (5 bases). Trimming took off 6 bases at V and 2 bases at J, with 14 bases between the two ends. This CDR3 is built from 15 residues. Germline assignment: CDR1 SGHAT and CDR2 FQNNGV. CDR3 in amino acids: CASRSPGRTYNEQFF. CDR3 DNA sequence: TGTGCCAGCAGGTCTCCAGGGCGGACCTACAATGAGCAGTTCTTC.

This clone has a handful of counts. The chain uses TRBV2 and TRBJ1-2; 9 bases line up with TRBD1. This CDR3 has 16 residues. J was trimmed by 4 bases and V by 0 bases; bases with no gene match: 6. Germline CDR1 SNHLY, CDR2 FYNNEI. As DNA, the CDR3 is TGTGCCAGCAGTGAAGCTCGGGGACAGGGTCTCTATGGCTACACCTTC. Encoded protein: CASSEARGQGLYGYTF.

V usage is TRBV9 and J usage is TRBJ2-3, with 14 bases identical to TRBD2. This CDR3 region has 16 residues. In germline, CDR1 is SGDLS, CDR2 YYNGEE. The V and J ends lost 0 bases and 5 bases, in that order; junction bases with no gene match: 2. The CDR3: CASSVGLAGGQDTQYF. In nucleotides, the CDR3 is TGTGCCAGCAGCGTAGGACTAGCGGGGGGGCAAGATACGCAGTATTTT. Combining the CDR3 with reference TRBV9 and TRBJ2-3 gives the whole variable domain DSGVTQTPKHLITATGQRVTLRCSPRSGDLSVYWYQQSLDQGLQFLIQYYNGEERAKGNILERFSAQQFPDLHSELNLSSLELGDSALYFCASSVGLAGGQDTQYFGPGTRLTVL.

The CDR3 region is CASSAVEGFWEKLFF. The CDR3 DNA sequence: TGTGCCAGCAGCGCCGTAGAGGGTTTTTGGGAAAAACTGTTTTTT. The V gene is TRBV6-5, the J gene TRBJ1-4; D is unresolved. V dropped 6 bases and J dropped 8 bases, with 19 bases sitting between them. CDR1 is MNHEY, CDR2 SVGAGI, per germline. The CDR3 spans 15 residues.

This clone was seen more than once but under ten times. The CDR3 protein is CASSVGSTQLFF. The CDR3 bases are TGTGCCAGTAGTGTGGGCTCCACACAACTGTTTTTT. The chain combines TRBV19 with TRBJ1-4; D unclear. The CDR3 has 12 amino acids. Trimming pared 5 bases from V and 12 bases from J, leaving 13 bases between. CDR1 and CDR2 (germline): LNHDA, SQIVND (reference sequence). The variable domain in full, completed from reference TRBV19 and TRBJ1-4, reads DGGITQSPKYLFRKEGQNVTLSCEQNLNHDAMYWYRQDPGQGLRLIYYSQIVNDFQKGDIAEGYSVSREKKESFPLTVTSAQKNPTAFYLCASSVGSTQLFFGSGTQLSVL.

This clone came up many times. The rearrangement uses TRBV5-4 and TRBJ1-1; D not certain. V was pared by 4 bases and J by 0 bases, with 13 bases between. This CDR3 comprises 15 residues. Germline CDR1 and CDR2: SGHNT and YYREEE (reference sequence). In DNA form, the CDR3 reads TGTGCCAGCAGCCCCCGGGAACGGATGAACACTGAAGCTTTCTTT. Amino acids: CASSPRERMNTEAFF.

This chain connects TRBV5-1 to TRBJ2-7; 9 nucleotides match TRBD1. V was clipped by 4 bases and J by 5 bases; unmatched bases: 4. The CDR3 covers 13 residues. Germline CDR1 reads SGHRS; CDR2 reads YFSETQ. The CDR3 is CASSPGQGNEQYF. The CDR3 region has the DNA TGCGCCAGCAGCCCGGGACAGGGAAACGAGCAGTACTTC.

Here the CDR3 reads CASSLTGGATDTQYF. The DNA of the CDR3 is TGCGCCAGCAGCTTGACGGGTGGGGCCACAGATACGCAGTATTTT. This chain connects TRBV5-1 to TRBJ2-3; the D gene is possibly TRBD1 (5 bases). V was pared by 1 base and J by 2 bases, with 11 bases between. There are 15 residues in the CDR3. The germline V gene has CDR1 SGHRS and CDR2 YFSETQ.

The J gene is TRBJ1-1, the V gene TRBV5-1; 10 positions agree with TRBD1. The CDR3 has 15 residues. The trim removed 2 bases at V and 4 bases at J, leaving 5 bases unmatched. Per germline, CDR1 SGHRS and CDR2 YFSETQ. The DNA for the CDR3 is TGCGCCAGCAGCTTAGGGGACAGGGGAGGCACTGAAGCTTTCTTT. This gives the protein CASSLGDRGGTEAFF.

The V call is TRBV4-1, the J call TRBJ2-3; maybe TRBD1 (5 bases). V lost 4 bases, J lost 2 bases, and 10 bases lay in between. This CDR3 has 14 amino acids. Germline-derived CDR1 and CDR2 are MGHRA and YSYEKL. The CDR3 sequence is CASSLGHSTDTQYF. CDR3 sequence (DNA): TGCGCCAGCAGCCTTGGACATTCCACAGATACGCAGTATTTT.

The chain links TRBV5-6 to TRBJ1-5; tentatively, D is TRBD1 (5 bases). The CDR3 is 15 amino acids. CDR1 is SGHDT, CDR2 YYEEEE, per germline. V was shortened by 3 bases and J by 4 bases, with 14 bases between the two germline ends. CDR3 sequence reads: CASSYQGGRNQPQHF. Here the CDR3 DNA reads TGTGCCAGCAGCTACCAGGGTGGCCGTAATCAGCCCCAGCATTTT.

The gene calls are TRBV9 and TRBJ2-7; weak D call: TRBD1 (6 bases). Germline CDR1 is SGDLS and CDR2 is YYNGEE. The V end was cut by 3 bases, the J end by 3 bases, with 13 bases between. The CDR3 has 14 amino acids. CDR3 coding DNA: TGTGCCAGCAGCGCCGACGAGGGGGACTACGAGCAGTACTTC. Translation gives CASSADEGDYEQYF.

V gene TRBV27 combines with J gene TRBJ2-5, with 9 bases that match TRBD2. Germline assignment: CDR1 MNHEY and CDR2 SMNVEV (reference sequence). The CDR3 has 14 amino acids. Losses at the gene ends were 4 bases for V and 5 bases for J; bases not matched to a gene: 5. The DNA of the CDR3 is TGTGCCAGCAGTTCATTAGCGGGGGTGGAGACCCAGTACTTC. This gives the protein CASSSLAGVETQYF.

This clone was detected many times. CDR3 amino acids: CASSESRTSNGYTF. DNA for the CDR3: TGTGCCAGCAGTGAATCCCGGACAAGTAATGGCTACACCTTC. This chain links TRBV2 with TRBJ1-2, with a possible D match to TRBD1 (5 bases). The V end was cut by 2 bases, the J end by 6 bases, with 13 bases between. CDR1 is SNHLY, CDR2 FYNNEI, per germline. The CDR3 is 14 residues long.

V usage is TRBV14 and J usage is TRBJ1-4; 9 bases line up with TRBD1. V lost 4 bases, J lost 7 bases, and 4 bases stayed unmatched. CDR3 length: 14 amino acids. Germline-derived CDR1 and CDR2 are SGHDN and FVKESK. CDR3 coding DNA: TGTGCCAGCAGCCTACAGGGGGCTGGTGAAAAACTGTTTTTT. Amino acid sequence: CASSLQGAGEKLFF.

The V and J genes are TRBV19 and TRBJ2-7, with D possibly matching TRBD1 (6 bases). The CDR3 runs to 12 residues. CDR1 LNHDA and CDR2 SQIVND come from the germline V gene (reference sequence). V was cut by 6 bases and J by 7 bases, with 13 bases left in between. The CDR3 loop is CASRGDNREQYF. The DNA of the CDR3 is TGTGCCAGTAGGGGGGACAACCGTGAGCAGTACTTC. Using reference TRBV19 and TRBJ2-7 for the parts outside the CDR3, the full variable domain is DGGITQSPKYLFRKEGQNVTLSCEQNLNHDAMYWYRQDPGQGLRLIYYSQIVNDFQKGDIAEGYSVSREKKESFPLTVTSAQKNPTAFYLCASRGDNREQYFGPGTRLTVT.

This clone has only one observation. The chain combines TRBV5-4 with TRBJ2-1, with TRBD2 identical over 8 bases. CDR1 and CDR2 from the germline V gene are SGHNT and YYREEE (reference sequence). J gave up 9 bases and V 0 bases, and 8 bases lay outside the gene matches. The CDR3 is made up of 15 amino acids. The CDR3 DNA reads as TGTGCCAGCAGCTTGGACCGGGGGGGATTGGGTGAGCAGTTCTTC. This gives the protein CASSLDRGGLGEQFF.

The chain carries TRBV4-1 and TRBJ2-1; the D gene is possibly TRBD1 (5 bases). The CDR3 runs to 14 residues. Trimming took off 1 base at V and 8 bases at J, with 12 bases between the two ends. The germline V gene encodes CDR1 MGHRA and CDR2 YSYEKL. The CDR3 spells CASSQARARDEQFF. As DNA, the CDR3 is TGCGCCAGCAGCCAAGCCAGGGCACGCGATGAGCAGTTCTTC.

The sample holds a few counts of this clone. This chain links TRBV28 with TRBJ1-2, with TRBD1 as a possible D gene (5 bases). The germline CDR1 and CDR2 sequences are MDHEN and SYDVKM. The CDR3 runs to 11 residues. V was clipped by 10 bases and J by 12 bases, with 18 bases between them. The CDR3 bases are TGTGCCACCAACCGGGGGAGAGGGCACACCTTC. Its translation is CATNRGRGHTF.

The V and J genes are TRBV7-6 and TRBJ2-7; 12 bases align to TRBD1. The ends lost 3 bases at V and 12 bases at J; junction bases unmatched: 12. The CDR3 length is 15 residues. Germline-derived CDR1 and CDR2 are SGHVS and FNYEAQ. CDR3 region: CASSLGLGQGAHLYF. The CDR3 bases are TGTGCCAGCAGCTTGGGTCTGGGACAGGGGGCGCATCTGTACTTC.

The chain uses TRBV5-1 and TRBJ2-3; TRBD2 might be the D (6 bases). The CDR3 length is 15 residues. Per the germline V gene, CDR1 is SGHRS and CDR2 is YFSETQ. V was cut by 3 bases and J by 3 bases, with 14 bases left in between. CDR3 in DNA: TGCGCCAGCAGCTCGGGACTGCTGAGTACAGATACGCAGTATTTT. As protein: CASSSGLLSTDTQYF. The variable domain in full, with the rest retrieved from reference TRBV5-1 and TRBJ2-3, is KAGVTQTPRYLIKTRGQQVTLSCSPISGHRSVSWYQQTPGQGLQFLFEYFSETQRNKGNFPGRFSGRQFSNSRSEMNVSTLELGDSALYLCASSSGLLSTDTQYFGPGTRLTVL.

V gene TRBV9 combines with J gene TRBJ2-3; possibly TRBD2 for D (6 bases). Trimming cost V 7 bases and J 0 bases, with 9 bases left between them. Germline V gives CDR1 SGDLS, CDR2 YYNGEE. The CDR3 length is 13 residues. This chain's CDR3 is CASQRASTDTQYF. CDR3 DNA sequence: TGTGCCAGCCAGCGGGCGAGCACAGATACGCAGTATTTT.

V and J are TRBV25-1 and TRBJ1-2; TRBD1 agrees at 7 bases. The V and J ends lost 8 bases and 8 bases, in that order; junction bases with no gene match: 8. There are 12 residues in the CDR3. Germline-derived CDR1 and CDR2 are MGHDK and SYGVNS. In DNA, the CDR3 is TGTGCCAGCCTAGGGGGCTTTGAGGGCTACACCTTC. As protein: CASLGGFEGYTF.

The chain joins TRBV18 to TRBJ1-1; maybe TRBD1 (6 bases). The CDR3 extends over 13 amino acids. CDR1 and CDR2 from the germline V gene are KGHSH and LQKENI. Trimming pared 6 bases from V and 2 bases from J, leaving 10 bases between. The CDR3 region has the DNA TGTGCCAGCTCGCGGACAGAAAACACTGAAGCTTTCTTT. Protein product: CASSRTENTEAFF.

The chain links TRBV11-2 to TRBJ1-1; possibly TRBD1 for D (5 bases). This CDR3 is 14 amino acids long. From germline, CDR1 is SGHAT and CDR2 FQNNGV. V was shortened by 5 bases and J by 2 bases, with 12 bases between the two germline ends. CDR3: CASSLFRGNTEAFF. In DNA form, the CDR3 reads TGTGCCAGCAGCCTATTTAGGGGTAACACTGAAGCTTTCTTT.